The 23 T cell receptor beta chains reported below all come from one sample, sequenced in a study of CD8+ T cells in alopecia areata. RNA was isolated and reverse transcribed to cDNA, the sequencing template. The assay was immunoSEQ multiplex PCR, and TCRdb's table has in-frame clones only and misses some. Of more than 200,000 clones listed, under 80% are singletons. The sequences come from CD4+ T cells sorted from blood, collected at week 0. The receptors were sampled from a human donor with alopecia areata.

This chain uses TRBV29-1 with TRBJ2-7, with 10 bases fitting TRBD1. The J segment lost 1 base and the V segment lost 5 bases, leaving 11 bases of the junction unmatched. This CDR3 is built from 16 residues. CDR1 SQVTM and CDR2 ANQGSEA come from the germline V gene. This CDR3 reads CSVLFYRDRGSYEQYF. CDR3 DNA sequence: TGCAGCGTTCTCTTCTACCGGGACAGGGGATCCTACGAGCAGTACTTC.

J is TRBJ1-2 and V is TRBV5-1; no firm D call. The CDR3 extends over 14 amino acids. Deletions cut 0 bases from V and 4 bases from J, with 10 bases between. Germline CDR1 reads SGHRS; CDR2 reads YFSETQ. The CDR3 nucleotides read TGCGCCAGCAGCTTGGACAACAGCGGCTATGGCTACACCTTC. Protein: CASSLDNSGYGYTF.

In its sample, this clone was seen a few times. The chain combines TRBV29-1 with TRBJ2-5, with D possibly being TRBD1 (6 bases). V lost 5 bases and J lost 3, with 10 bases in between. The CDR3 spans 12 residues. Per germline, CDR1 SQVTM and CDR2 ANQGSEA. As DNA, the CDR3 is TGCAGCGTTCAAAAGGGGGAAGAGACCCAGTACTTC. The encoded protein is CSVQKGEETQYF.

This chain links TRBV7-2 with TRBJ2-2; 10 bases are a match to TRBD1. This CDR3 has 15 amino acids. From germline, CDR1 is SGHTA and CDR2 FQGNSA. The J segment lost 5 bases and the V segment lost 3 bases, leaving 3 bases of the junction unmatched. The chain's CDR3 is CASSFRTGGTGELFF. CDR3 bases: TGTGCCAGCAGCTTTAGGACAGGGGGAACCGGGGAGCTGTTTTTT.

In the case of this clone: Other nucleotide sequences in the sample specify the same CDR3. The V call is TRBV5-1, the J call TRBJ1-1, with D possibly matching TRBD1 (5 bases). The germline CDR1 and CDR2 sequences are SGHRS and YFSETQ. The CDR3 extends over 14 amino acids. The germline V and J ends were trimmed by 4 bases and 3 bases, with 13 bases remaining between them. In nucleotides, the CDR3 is TGCGCCAGCAGCCCTAGAACAGGAGACACTGAAGCTTTCTTT. Translation: CASSPRTGDTEAFF.

The V gene is TRBV27, the J gene TRBJ1-5, with no clear D. The CDR3 is 15 amino acids. Germline CDR1 reads MNHEY; CDR2 reads SMNVEV (reference sequence). V was cut by 7 bases and J by 7 bases, with 20 bases left in between. CDR3 sequence reads: CASTILPTAPQPQHF. As DNA, the CDR3 is TGTGCCAGCACCATTCTCCCGACGGCGCCCCAGCCCCAGCATTTT.

The V and J genes are TRBV30 and TRBJ2-3; unclear D gene. Trimming removed 4 bases at V and 5 bases at J, with 10 bases between. Germline-derived CDR1 and CDR2 are GTSNPN and SVGIG (reference sequence). The CDR3 extends over 12 amino acids. CDR3 sequence (DNA): TGTGCCTGGAACTTAGCAGGAGATACGCAGTATTTT. Protein product: CAWNLAGDTQYF. The full variable domain, its missing parts supplied by reference TRBV30 and TRBJ2-3, is SQTIHQWPATLVQPVGSPLSLECTVEGTSNPNLYWYRQAAGRGLQLLFYSVGIGQISSEVPQNLSASRPQDRQFILSSKKLLLSDSGFYLCAWNLAGDTQYFGPGTRLTVL.

A single count supports this clone. This rearrangement joins TRBV29-1 to TRBJ1-1, with D unresolved. The length of the CDR3 is 14 residues. The V end lost 3 bases, the J end lost 1 base, and 12 bases lay between the germline ends. In germline, CDR1 is SQVTM, CDR2 ANQGSEA. In DNA form, the CDR3 reads TGCAGCGTTGATCTTGGACTTTGGAACACTGAAGCTTTCTTT. Protein: CSVDLGLWNTEAFF.

This rearrangement joins TRBV29-1 to TRBJ2-5; D remains ambiguous. Trimming pared 4 bases from V and 3 bases from J, leaving 12 bases between. The V gene's germline CDR1 is SQVTM and CDR2 ANQGSEA. CDR3 length: 13 amino acids. This CDR3 reads CSVVRTGEETQYF. The CDR3 DNA sequence: TGCAGCGTTGTCCGAACTGGGGAAGAGACCCAGTACTTC.

This clone was observed a single time. The rearrangement uses TRBV6-5 and TRBJ2-6, with 8 bases identical to TRBD1. This CDR3 is built from 15 residues. Germline V gene lookup returns CDR1 MNHEY and CDR2 SVGAGI. V dropped 3 bases and J dropped 5; count of bases not matched to a gene: 3. The CDR3 nucleotides are TGTGCCAGCAGTTATAGGACAGGGTGGGCCAACGTCCTGACTTTC. It encodes CASSYRTGWANVLTF.

The table lists this clone with a count of one. V and J are TRBV27 and TRBJ2-7; D not resolved. The V end was cut by 4 bases, the J end by 2 bases, with 6 bases between. Germline loops: CDR1 MNHEY, CDR2 SMNVEV (reference sequence). The CDR3 has 12 amino acids. CDR3 sequence (DNA): TGTGCCAGCAGTTCCCCTGCCTACGAGCAGTACTTC. This translates into CASSSPAYEQYF.

The V call is TRBV30, the J call TRBJ1-1; D not resolved. This CDR3 is built from 13 residues. Germline V gives CDR1 GTSNPN, CDR2 SVGIG (reference sequence). V lost 0 bases and J 2 bases, leaving 7 bases between the germline ends. The CDR3 sequence is CAWSVAVNTEAFF. The CDR3 coding sequence is TGTGCCTGGAGTGTAGCTGTAAACACTGAAGCTTTCTTT.

This clone was seen a few times. The CDR3 is CASSADRNTEAFF. Here the CDR3 DNA reads TGTGCCAGCAGTGCCGACAGGAACACTGAAGCTTTCTTT. This rearrangement joins TRBV2 to TRBJ1-1; D possibly corresponds to TRBD1 (5 bases). This CDR3 comprises 13 residues. Germline V gene data show CDR1 as SNHLY and CDR2 as FYNNEI. V was shortened by 4 bases and J by 1 base, with 7 bases between the two germline ends.

The chain combines TRBV15 with TRBJ1-5; no reliable D call. Germline V gene sequence: CDR1 LNHNV, CDR2 YYDKDF (reference sequence). The CDR3 has 13 amino acids. V dropped 0 bases and J dropped 8 bases, with 8 bases sitting between them. The CDR3 is CATSRDPSEPQHF. CDR3 DNA: TGTGCCACCAGCAGAGACCCGTCGGAGCCCCAGCATTTT.

V gene TRBV13 combines with J gene TRBJ2-7; tentatively, D is TRBD1 (6 bases). The germline V and J ends were trimmed by 4 bases and 7 bases, with 8 bases remaining between them. The CDR3 is 11 amino acids. CDR1 is PRHDT and CDR2 is FYEKMQ in the germline V gene (reference sequence). In DNA form, the CDR3 reads TGTGCCAGCAGCTCCAGGGGAGAGCAGTACTTC. Its protein product is CASSSRGEQYF.

With respect to this clone: Other DNA variants within this sample encode the same CDR3. CDR3 sequence (DNA): TGTGCCAGCAGCTTGGGAGGGGGACAGCCCCAGCATTTT. Amino acids: CASSLGGGQPQHF. This chain joins TRBV7-9 and TRBJ1-5, with D tentatively TRBD1 (6 bases). V lost 3 bases, J lost 7 bases, and 10 bases lay in between. CDR1 is SEHNR and CDR2 is FQNEAQ in the germline V gene (reference sequence). The CDR3 has 13 residues.

J is TRBJ2-6 and V is TRBV29-1; 10 bases agree with TRBD1. The V and J ends lost 6 bases and 0 bases, in that order; junction bases with no gene match: 2. This CDR3 is built from 15 residues. Germline-derived CDR1 and CDR2 are SQVTM and ANQGSEA. CDR3 residues: CSVGDRGSGANVLTF. As DNA, the CDR3 is TGCAGCGTGGGGGACAGGGGCTCTGGGGCCAACGTCCTGACTTTC.

The rearrangement joins TRBV7-3 to TRBJ2-6; the D is unclear. Germline V lookup: CDR1 SGHTA, CDR2 FQGTGA. V was cut by 3 bases and J by 3 bases, with 6 bases left in between. This CDR3 is 14 amino acids long. Here the CDR3 reads CASSLASGANVLTF. In nucleotides, the CDR3 is TGTGCCAGCAGCTTGGCAAGTGGGGCCAACGTCCTGACTTTC.

On this clone: An end of the junction does not agree with germline; a read error may underlie this. V usage is TRBV7-7 and J usage is TRBJ2-1; TRBD1 agrees at 8 bases. The CDR3 sequence is 12 residues long. CDR1 and CDR2 (germline): SSHAT, FNYEAQ (reference sequence). The CDR3 nucleotides are TGTGCTAGCAGCCCCGGACAGGGAAAGCAGTTCTTC. Amino acids: CASSPGQGKQFF.

The DNA for the CDR3 is TGTGCCAGCAGGGGGTTGACAACAGATACGCAGTATTTT. Its protein product is CASRGLTTDTQYF. The chain recombines TRBV6-5 with TRBJ2-3; D remains unclear. V was shortened by 6 bases and J by 3 bases, with 10 bases between the two germline ends. In germline, CDR1 is MNHEY, CDR2 SVGAGI. This CDR3 is 13 amino acids long.

The sample holds a few counts of this clone. The CDR3 is CASSLSSLADTQYF. DNA of the CDR3: TGTGCCAGCAGTTTATCGTCCTTGGCAGATACGCAGTATTTT. The chain links TRBV27 to TRBJ2-3; D gene unclear. This CDR3 contains 14 residues. Germline CDR1 reads MNHEY; CDR2 reads SMNVEV (reference sequence). Deletions cut 0 bases from V and 4 bases from J, with 8 bases between.

To note about this clone: The same CDR3 can be traced to other DNA sequences in this sample. The genes are TRBV29-1 and TRBJ2-7, with 10 bases matching TRBD1. This CDR3 has 12 residues. Germline V gives CDR1 SQVTM, CDR2 ANQGSEA. The ends lost 7 bases at V and 6 bases at J; junction bases unmatched: 6. The CDR3 region has the DNA TGCAGCGCCGGGACAGGGGCTGGCGAGCAGTACTTC. Translation: CSAGTGAGEQYF.

The chain combines TRBV5-6 with TRBJ1-5; a weak D match, TRBD1 (5 bases). The CDR3 has 14 amino acids. V dropped 4 bases and J dropped 0 bases, with 8 bases sitting between them. CDR1 is SGHDT, CDR2 YYEEEE, per germline. The CDR3 region is CASSGGNSNQPQHF. The CDR3 DNA reads as TGTGCCAGCAGCGGGGGAAATAGCAATCAGCCCCAGCATTTT.